One sample yielded the 8 T cell receptor beta chains listed below, sequenced in a study of shared clonotypes between healthy human individuals. Libraries were prepared by immunoSEQ multiplex PCR; TCRdb keeps only in-frame clonotypes and omits some of them. The sample has a few million clones; over 85% are singletons. The sample consisted of naive CD4+ T cells from PBMCs. This sample's subset: CD45RA+ positively selected. These receptors were taken from a man aged 18 to 29 in good health. Some clones in this sample may be carry-over from other donors' samples.

The rearrangement uses TRBV2 and TRBJ2-3; no reliable D call. The CDR3 covers 12 residues. Trimming pared 4 bases from V and 6 bases from J, leaving 8 bases between. Germline-derived CDR1 and CDR2 are SNHLY and FYNNEI. The CDR3 sequence: CASSGVTDTQYF. The DNA of the CDR3 is TGTGCCAGCAGTGGAGTGACGGATACGCAGTATTTT.

The chain couples TRBV25-1 to TRBJ1-3; D may be TRBD1 (6 bases). The CDR3 has 15 residues. Between the trimmed V and J ends, which lost 3 bases and 0 bases, there was a span of 9 bases. Germline V gives CDR1 MGHDK, CDR2 SYGVNS. The chain's CDR3 is CASSDRGISGNTIYF. CDR3 sequence (DNA): TGTGCCAGCAGTGACAGGGGAATCTCTGGAAACACCATATATTTT. The full variable domain, rest sourced from reference TRBV25-1 and TRBJ1-3, is EADIYQTPRYLVIGTGKKITLECSQTMGHDKMYWYQQDPGMELHLIHYSYGVNSTEKGDLSSESTVSRIRTEHFPLTLESARPSHTSQYLCASSDRGISGNTIYFGEGSWLTVV.

V gene TRBV30 combines with J gene TRBJ2-1; 13 bases agree with TRBD2. There are 16 residues in the CDR3. Germline V lookup: CDR1 GTSNPN, CDR2 SVGIG (reference sequence). V lost 5 bases, J lost 0 bases, and 4 bases stayed unmatched. CDR3 nucleotide sequence: TGTGCCTGGGGCAGGACTAGCGGGGGCTCCTACAATGAGCAGTTCTTC. Amino acid sequence: CAWGRTSGGSYNEQFF. The complete variable domain, with remaining parts taken from reference TRBV30 and TRBJ2-1, reads SQTIHQWPATLVQPVGSPLSLECTVEGTSNPNLYWYRQAAGRGLQLLFYSVGIGQISSEVPQNLSASRPQDRQFILSSKKLLLSDSGFYLCAWGRTSGGSYNEQFFGPGTRLTVL.

This clone was counted a single time. V and J are TRBV29-1 and TRBJ2-7, with 9 bases matching TRBD1. The length of the CDR3 is 13 residues. Trimming cost V 6 bases and J 2 bases; bases outside gene matches: 5. Germline V gene data show CDR1 as SQVTM and CDR2 as ANQGSEA. CDR3 coding DNA: TGCAGCGTAAGGACAGGGGATACCTACGAGCAGTACTTC. Its translation: CSVRTGDTYEQYF.

The V and J genes are TRBV6-1 and TRBJ1-1; maybe TRBD1 (5 bases). The germline V gene encodes CDR1 MNHNS and CDR2 SASEGT. This CDR3 is 15 amino acids long. V was cut by 8 bases and J by 5 bases, with 21 bases left in between. The CDR3 sequence: CASGGPASGTTEAFF. The CDR3 bases are TGTGCCAGCGGTGGCCCGGCCTCGGGGACTACTGAAGCTTTCTTT.

The chain recombines TRBV25-1 with TRBJ1-4, with D maybe TRBD1 (6 bases). CDR1 MGHDK and CDR2 SYGVNS come from the germline V gene. Deletions cut 2 bases from V and 7 bases from J, with 11 bases between. This CDR3 contains 14 residues. The CDR3 reads CASSETRDTEKLFF. The CDR3 nucleotides read TGTGCCAGCAGTGAAACCCGGGACACTGAAAAACTGTTTTTT.

This rearrangement joins TRBV6-5 to TRBJ2-3, with TRBD2 identical over 8 bases. This CDR3 contains 14 residues. The germline V gene has CDR1 MNHEY and CDR2 SVGAGI. The ends lost 6 bases at V and 5 bases at J; junction bases unmatched: 7. The CDR3 spells CASRRREEGDTQYF. The DNA for the CDR3 is TGTGCCAGCAGACGGCGGGAGGAGGGAGATACGCAGTATTTT.

The chain combines TRBV6-1 with TRBJ1-1, with D perhaps TRBD1 (6 bases). Trimming shortened V by 4 bases and J by 5 bases, and 14 bases separated the two germline ends. The CDR3 is 14 residues long. Germline lookup yields CDR1 MNHNS and CDR2 SASEGT. The CDR3 protein is CASSAVYRETEAFF. CDR3 coding DNA: TGTGCCAGCAGTGCGGTCTACAGGGAAACTGAAGCTTTCTTT.